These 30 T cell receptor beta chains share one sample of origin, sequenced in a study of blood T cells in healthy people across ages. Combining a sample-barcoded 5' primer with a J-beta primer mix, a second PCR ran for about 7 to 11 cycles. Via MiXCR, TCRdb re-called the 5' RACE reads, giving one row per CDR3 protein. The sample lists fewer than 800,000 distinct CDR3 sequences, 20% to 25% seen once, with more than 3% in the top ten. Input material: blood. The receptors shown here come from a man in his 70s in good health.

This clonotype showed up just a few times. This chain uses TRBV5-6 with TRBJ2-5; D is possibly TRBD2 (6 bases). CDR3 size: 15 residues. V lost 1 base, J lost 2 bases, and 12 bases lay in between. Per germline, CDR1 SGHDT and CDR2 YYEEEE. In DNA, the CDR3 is TGTGCCAGCAGCTTGAACGGCGCGGGGCAAGAGACCCAGTACTTC. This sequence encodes CASSLNGAGQETQYF.

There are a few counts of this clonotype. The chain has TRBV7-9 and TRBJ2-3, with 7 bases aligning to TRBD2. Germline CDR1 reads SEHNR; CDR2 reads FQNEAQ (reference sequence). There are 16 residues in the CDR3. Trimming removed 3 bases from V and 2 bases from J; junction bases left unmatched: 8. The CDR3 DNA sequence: TGTGCCAGCAGCTTCGGCCACAGCGGGGACACAGATACGCAGTATTTT. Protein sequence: CASSFGHSGDTDTQYF.

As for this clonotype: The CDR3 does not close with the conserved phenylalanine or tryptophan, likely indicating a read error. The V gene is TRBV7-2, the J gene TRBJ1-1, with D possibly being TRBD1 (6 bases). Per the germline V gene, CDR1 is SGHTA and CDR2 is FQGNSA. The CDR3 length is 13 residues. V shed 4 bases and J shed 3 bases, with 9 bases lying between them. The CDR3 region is CASSSQGDTEAFS. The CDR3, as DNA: TGTGCCAGCAGCTCACAGGGTGACACTGAAGCTTTCTCT.

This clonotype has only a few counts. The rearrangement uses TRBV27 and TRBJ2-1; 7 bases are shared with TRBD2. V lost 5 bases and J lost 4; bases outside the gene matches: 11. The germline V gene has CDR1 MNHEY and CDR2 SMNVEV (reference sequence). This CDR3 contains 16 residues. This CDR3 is CASSPLPRELYNEQFF. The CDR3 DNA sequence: TGTGCCAGCAGTCCCCTTCCGCGGGAGCTTTACAATGAGCAGTTCTTC.

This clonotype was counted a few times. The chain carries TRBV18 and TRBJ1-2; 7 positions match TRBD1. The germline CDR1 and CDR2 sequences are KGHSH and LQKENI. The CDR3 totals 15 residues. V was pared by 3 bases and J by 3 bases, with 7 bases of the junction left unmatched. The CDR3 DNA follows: TGTGCCAGCTCACCCCCCTTCGGGACAGACTATGGCTACACCTTC. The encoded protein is CASSPPFGTDYGYTF.

The CDR3 is CSARDEGVRGYTF. The CDR3 bases are TGCAGTGCTAGAGATGAGGGGGTGAGAGGCTACACCTTC. The chain links TRBV20-1 to TRBJ1-2, with a possible D match to TRBD1 (6 bases). The V end lost 0 bases, the J end lost 8 bases, and 13 bases lay between the germline ends. CDR1 and CDR2 (germline): DFQATT, SNEGSKA (reference sequence). This CDR3 is 13 amino acids long.

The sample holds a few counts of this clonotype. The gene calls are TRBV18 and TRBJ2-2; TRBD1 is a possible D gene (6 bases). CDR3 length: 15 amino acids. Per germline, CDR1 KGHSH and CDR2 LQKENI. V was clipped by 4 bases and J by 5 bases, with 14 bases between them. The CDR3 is CASSRRQDQTGELFF. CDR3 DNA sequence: TGTGCCAGCTCACGCAGACAGGATCAAACCGGGGAGCTGTTTTTT.

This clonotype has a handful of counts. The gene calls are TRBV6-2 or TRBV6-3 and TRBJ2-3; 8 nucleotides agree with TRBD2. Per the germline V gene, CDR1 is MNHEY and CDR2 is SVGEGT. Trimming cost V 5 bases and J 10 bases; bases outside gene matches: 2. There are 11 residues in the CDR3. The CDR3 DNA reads TGTGCCAGCAGTCCGGGACTAGCGCAGTATTTT. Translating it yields CASSPGLAQYF.

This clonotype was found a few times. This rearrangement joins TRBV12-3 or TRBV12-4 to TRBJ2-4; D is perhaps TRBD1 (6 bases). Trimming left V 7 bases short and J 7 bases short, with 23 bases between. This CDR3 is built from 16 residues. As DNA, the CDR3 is TGTGCCAGCAATTCCGGGACACATTCCCAAAGGAACATTCAGTACTTC. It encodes CASNSGTHSQRNIQYF.

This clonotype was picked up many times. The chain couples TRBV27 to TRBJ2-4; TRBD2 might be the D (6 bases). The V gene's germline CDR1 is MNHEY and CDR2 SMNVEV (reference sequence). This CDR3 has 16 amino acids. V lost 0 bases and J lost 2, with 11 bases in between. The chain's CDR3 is CASSLSGGIPKNIQYF. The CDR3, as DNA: TGTGCCAGCAGTTTATCGGGAGGTATTCCCAAAAACATTCAGTACTTC.

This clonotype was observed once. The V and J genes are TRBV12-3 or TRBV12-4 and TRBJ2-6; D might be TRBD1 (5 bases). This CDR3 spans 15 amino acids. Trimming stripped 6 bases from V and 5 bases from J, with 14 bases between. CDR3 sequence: CASRPQGPRANVLTF. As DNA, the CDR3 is TGTGCCAGCAGACCTCAGGGTCCCCGGGCCAACGTCCTGACTTTC.

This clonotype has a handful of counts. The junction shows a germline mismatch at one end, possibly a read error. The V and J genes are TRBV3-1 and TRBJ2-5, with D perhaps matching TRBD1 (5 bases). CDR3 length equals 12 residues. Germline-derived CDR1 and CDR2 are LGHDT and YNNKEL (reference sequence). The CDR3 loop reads CTSSQGPETQYF. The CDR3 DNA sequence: TGTACCAGCAGCCAGGGCCCAGAGACCCAGTACTTC.

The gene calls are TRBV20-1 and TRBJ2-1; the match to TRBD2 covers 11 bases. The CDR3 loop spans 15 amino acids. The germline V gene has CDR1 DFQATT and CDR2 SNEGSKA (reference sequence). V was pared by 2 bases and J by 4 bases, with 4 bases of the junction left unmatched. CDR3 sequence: CSARLAGGQYNEQFF. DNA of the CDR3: TGCAGTGCTAGACTAGCGGGAGGCCAATACAATGAGCAGTTCTTC.

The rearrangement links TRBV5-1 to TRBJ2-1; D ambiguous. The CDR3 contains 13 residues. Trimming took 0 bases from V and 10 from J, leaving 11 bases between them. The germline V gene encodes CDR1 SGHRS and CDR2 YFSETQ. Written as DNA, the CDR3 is TGCGCCAGCAGCTTGGCCTTTTCATCCGAGCAGTTCTTC. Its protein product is CASSLAFSSEQFF. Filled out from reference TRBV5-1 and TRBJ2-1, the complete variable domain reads KAGVTQTPRYLIKTRGQQVTLSCSPISGHRSVSWYQQTPGQGLQFLFEYFSETQRNKGNFPGRFSGRQFSNSRSEMNVSTLELGDSALYLCASSLAFSSEQFFGPGTRLTVL.

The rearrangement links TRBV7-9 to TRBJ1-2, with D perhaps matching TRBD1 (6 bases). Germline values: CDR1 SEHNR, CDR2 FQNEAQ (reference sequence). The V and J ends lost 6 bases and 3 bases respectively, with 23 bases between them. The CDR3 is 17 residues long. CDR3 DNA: TGTGCCAGCAGGATAGGACAGAGGGCTTTTCTCGACTATGGCTACACCTTC. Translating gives CASRIGQRAFLDYGYTF.

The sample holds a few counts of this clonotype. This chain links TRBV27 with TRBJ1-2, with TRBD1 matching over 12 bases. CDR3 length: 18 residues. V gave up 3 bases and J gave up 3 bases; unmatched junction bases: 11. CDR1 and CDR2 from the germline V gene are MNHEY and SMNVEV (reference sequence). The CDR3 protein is CASSLVGTGGESYYGYTF. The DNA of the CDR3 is TGTGCCAGCAGTTTGGTGGGGACAGGGGGCGAATCGTACTATGGCTACACCTTC.

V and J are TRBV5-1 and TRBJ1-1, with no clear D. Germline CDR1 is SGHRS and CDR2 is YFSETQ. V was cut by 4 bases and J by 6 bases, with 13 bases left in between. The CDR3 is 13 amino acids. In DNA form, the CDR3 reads TGCGCCAGCAGCCCGGAGGGTTTGTCTGAAGCTTTCTTT. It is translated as CASSPEGLSEAFF. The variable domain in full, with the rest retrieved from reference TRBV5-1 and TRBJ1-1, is KAGVTQTPRYLIKTRGQQVTLSCSPISGHRSVSWYQQTPGQGLQFLFEYFSETQRNKGNFPGRFSGRQFSNSRSEMNVSTLELGDSALYLCASSPEGLSEAFFGQGTRLTVV.

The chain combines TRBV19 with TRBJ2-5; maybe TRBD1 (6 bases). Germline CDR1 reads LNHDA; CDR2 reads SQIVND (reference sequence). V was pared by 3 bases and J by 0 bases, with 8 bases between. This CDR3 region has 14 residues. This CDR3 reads CASSIGQNQETQYF. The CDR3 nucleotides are TGTGCCAGTAGTATCGGACAGAACCAAGAGACCCAGTACTTC. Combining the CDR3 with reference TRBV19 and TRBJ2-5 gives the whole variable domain DGGITQSPKYLFRKEGQNVTLSCEQNLNHDAMYWYRQDPGQGLRLIYYSQIVNDFQKGDIAEGYSVSREKKESFPLTVTSAQKNPTAFYLCASSIGQNQETQYFGPGTRLLVL.

CDR3 sequence: CASSRNADGGPYGELFF. In DNA form, the CDR3 reads TGTGCCAGCAGCCGCAACGCAGACGGGGGTCCTTACGGGGAGCTGTTTTTT. The chain employs TRBV6-1 and TRBJ2-2, with TRBD2 as a possible D gene (6 bases). Germline CDR1 is MNHNS and CDR2 is SASEGT. The CDR3 contains 17 residues. Trimming removed 6 bases from V and 7 bases from J, with 24 bases in between.

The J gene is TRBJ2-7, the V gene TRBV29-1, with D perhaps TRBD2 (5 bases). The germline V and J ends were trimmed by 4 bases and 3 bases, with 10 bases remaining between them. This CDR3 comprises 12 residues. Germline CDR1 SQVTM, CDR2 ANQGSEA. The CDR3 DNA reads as TGCAGCGTTGCCCTAGCTAACTACGAGCAGTACTTC. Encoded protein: CSVALANYEQYF.

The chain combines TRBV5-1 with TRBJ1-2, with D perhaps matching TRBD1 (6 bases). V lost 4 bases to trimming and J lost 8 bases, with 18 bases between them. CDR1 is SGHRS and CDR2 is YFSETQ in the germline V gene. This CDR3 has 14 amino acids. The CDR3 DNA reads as TGCGCCAGCAGCGGCGGACAGAACAGAGACGGCTACACCTTC. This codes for CASSGGQNRDGYTF.

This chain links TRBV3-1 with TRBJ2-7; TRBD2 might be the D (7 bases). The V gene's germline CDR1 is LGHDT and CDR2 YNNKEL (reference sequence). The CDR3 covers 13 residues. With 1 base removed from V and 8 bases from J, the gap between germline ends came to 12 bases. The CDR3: CASSQGSGGQQYF. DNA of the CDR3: TGTGCCAGCAGCCAAGGATCGGGGGGCCAGCAGTACTTC.

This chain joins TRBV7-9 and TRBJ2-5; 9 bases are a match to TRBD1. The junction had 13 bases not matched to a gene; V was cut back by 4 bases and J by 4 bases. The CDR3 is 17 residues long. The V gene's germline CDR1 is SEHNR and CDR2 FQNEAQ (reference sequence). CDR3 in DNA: TGTGCCAGCAGCTCAAACAGGCCCGGGACAGGGATAGAGACCCAGTACTTC. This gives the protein CASSSNRPGTGIETQYF.

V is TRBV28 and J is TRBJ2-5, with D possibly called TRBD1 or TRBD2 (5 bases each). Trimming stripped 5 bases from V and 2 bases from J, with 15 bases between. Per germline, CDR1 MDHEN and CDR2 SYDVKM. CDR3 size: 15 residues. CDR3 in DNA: TGTGCCAGCAGTCTGACAGCGGTGGGGCAAGAGACCCAGTACTTC. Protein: CASSLTAVGQETQYF.

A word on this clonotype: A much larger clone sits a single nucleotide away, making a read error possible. In nucleotides, the CDR3 is TGTGCCAGCAGTTTGGAAGGGTACTATGGCTACGCCTTC. Translated: CASSLEGYYGYAF. V and J are TRBV28 and TRBJ1-2, with no clear D. The germline CDR1 and CDR2 sequences are MDHEN and SYDVKM. CDR3 length: 13 residues.

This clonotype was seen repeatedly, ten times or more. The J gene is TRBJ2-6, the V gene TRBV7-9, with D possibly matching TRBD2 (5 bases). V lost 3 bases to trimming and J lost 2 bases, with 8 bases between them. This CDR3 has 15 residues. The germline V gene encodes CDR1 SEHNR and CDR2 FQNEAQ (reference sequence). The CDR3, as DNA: TGTGCCAGCAGCTTGTCCGGGGCTGGGGCCAACGTCCTGACTTTC. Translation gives CASSLSGAGANVLTF.

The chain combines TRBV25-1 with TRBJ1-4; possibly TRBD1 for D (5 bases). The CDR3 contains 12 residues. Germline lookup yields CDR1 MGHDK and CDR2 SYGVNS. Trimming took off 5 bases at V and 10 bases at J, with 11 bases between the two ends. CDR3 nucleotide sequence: TGTGCCAGCAGTTCGGACAAGGGAAAACTGTTTTTT. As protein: CASSSDKGKLFF.

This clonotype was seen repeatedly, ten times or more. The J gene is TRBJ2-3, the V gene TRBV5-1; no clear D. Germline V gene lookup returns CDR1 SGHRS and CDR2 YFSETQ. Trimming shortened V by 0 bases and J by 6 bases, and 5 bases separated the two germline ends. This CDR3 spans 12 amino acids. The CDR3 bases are TGCGCCAGCAGCTTGGAAGGGGATACGCAGTATTTT. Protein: CASSLEGDTQYF.

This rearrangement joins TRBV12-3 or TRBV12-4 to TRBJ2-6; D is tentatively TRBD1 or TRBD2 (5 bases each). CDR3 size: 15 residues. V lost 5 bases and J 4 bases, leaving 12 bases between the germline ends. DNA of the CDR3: TGTGCCAGCAGTGGTCTGGGGGTGGGGGCCAACGTCCTGACTTTC. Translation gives CASSGLGVGANVLTF.

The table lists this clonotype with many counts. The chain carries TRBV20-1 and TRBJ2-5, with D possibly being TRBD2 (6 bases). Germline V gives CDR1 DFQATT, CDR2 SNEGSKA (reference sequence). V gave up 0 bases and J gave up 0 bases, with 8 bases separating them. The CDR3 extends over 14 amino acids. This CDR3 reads CSARDSGDQETQYF. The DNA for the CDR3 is TGCAGTGCTAGAGATTCGGGGGACCAAGAGACCCAGTACTTC.